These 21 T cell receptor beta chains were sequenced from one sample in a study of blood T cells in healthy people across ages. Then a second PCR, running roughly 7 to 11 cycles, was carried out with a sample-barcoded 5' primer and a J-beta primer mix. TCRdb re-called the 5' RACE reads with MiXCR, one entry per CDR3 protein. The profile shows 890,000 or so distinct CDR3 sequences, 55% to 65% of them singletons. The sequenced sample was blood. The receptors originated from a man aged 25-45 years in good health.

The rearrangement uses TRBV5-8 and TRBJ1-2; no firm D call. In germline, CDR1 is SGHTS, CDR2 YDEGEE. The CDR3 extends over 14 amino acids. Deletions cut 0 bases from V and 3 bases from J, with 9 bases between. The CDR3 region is CASSLALVYYGYTF. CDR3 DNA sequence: TGTGCCAGCAGCTTGGCCTTGGTCTACTATGGCTACACCTTC.

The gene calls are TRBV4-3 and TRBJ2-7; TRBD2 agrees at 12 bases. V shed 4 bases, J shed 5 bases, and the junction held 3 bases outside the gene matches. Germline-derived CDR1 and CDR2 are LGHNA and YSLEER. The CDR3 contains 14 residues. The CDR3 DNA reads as TGCGCCAGCAGCCTTAGGACTAGCGGGGACGAGCAGTACTTC. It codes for CASSLRTSGDEQYF.

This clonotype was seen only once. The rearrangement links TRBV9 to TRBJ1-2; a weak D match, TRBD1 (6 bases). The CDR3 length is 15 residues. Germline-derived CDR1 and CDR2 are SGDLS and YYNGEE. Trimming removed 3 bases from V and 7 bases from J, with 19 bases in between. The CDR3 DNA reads TGTGCCAGCAGCGATGGCCAGGGGACGAGCGGTGGCTACACCTTC. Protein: CASSDGQGTSGGYTF.

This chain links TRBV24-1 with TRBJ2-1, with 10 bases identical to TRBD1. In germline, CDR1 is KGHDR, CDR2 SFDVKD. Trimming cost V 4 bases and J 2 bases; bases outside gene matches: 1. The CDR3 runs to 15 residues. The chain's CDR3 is CATSEGTGAYNEQFF. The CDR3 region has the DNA TGTGCCACCAGTGAGGGGACAGGGGCCTACAATGAGCAGTTCTTC.

The CDR3 nucleotides read TGTGCCAGCAGTGTAGACAGGACGGGATCGGAAAAACTGTTTTTT. Its translation is CASSVDRTGSEKLFF. The gene calls are TRBV28 and TRBJ1-4, with D possibly TRBD1 on 6 matching bases. Germline-derived CDR1 and CDR2 are MDHEN and SYDVKM. V dropped 5 bases and J dropped 8 bases, with 18 bases sitting between them. The CDR3 is 15 amino acids.

The CDR3 coding sequence is TGTGCCAGCACCCCCTCGGCCCCCTCTAATGAGCAGTTCTTC. Encoded protein: CASTPSAPSNEQFF. The chain couples TRBV7-2 to TRBJ2-1; no firm D call. Trimming took off 7 bases at V and 7 bases at J, with 17 bases between the two ends. CDR3 length: 14 residues. Germline loops: CDR1 SGHTA, CDR2 FQGNSA.

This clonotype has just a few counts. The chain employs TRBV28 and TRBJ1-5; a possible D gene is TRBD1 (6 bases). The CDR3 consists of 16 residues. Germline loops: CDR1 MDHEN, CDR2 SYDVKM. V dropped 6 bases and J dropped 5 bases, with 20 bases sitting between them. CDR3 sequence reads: CASSSPVDRTYQPQHF. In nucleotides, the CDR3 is TGTGCCAGCAGCAGCCCCGTCGACAGGACCTATCAGCCCCAGCATTTT.

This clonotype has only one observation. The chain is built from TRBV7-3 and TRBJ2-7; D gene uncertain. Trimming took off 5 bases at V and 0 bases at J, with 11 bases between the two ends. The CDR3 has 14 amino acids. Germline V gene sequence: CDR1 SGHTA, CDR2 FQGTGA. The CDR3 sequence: CASSPDGPSYEQYF. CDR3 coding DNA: TGTGCCAGCAGCCCGGACGGGCCCTCCTACGAGCAGTACTTC. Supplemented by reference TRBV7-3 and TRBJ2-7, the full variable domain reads GAGVSQTPSNKVTEKGKYVELRCDPISGHTALYWYRQSLGQGPEFLIYFQGTGAADDSGLPNDRFFAVRPEGSVSTLKIQRTERGDSAVYLCASSPDGPSYEQYFGPGTRLTVT.

The DNA for the CDR3 is TGTGCCAGCAGCGTGACCCCAGATATAGATTTTAACTATGGCTACACCTTC. This sequence encodes CASSVTPDIDFNYGYTF. The V gene is TRBV9, the J gene TRBJ1-2; D is uncertain. CDR1 is SGDLS and CDR2 is YYNGEE in the germline V gene. The CDR3 is 17 residues long. V lost 2 bases and J lost 1, with 18 bases in between.

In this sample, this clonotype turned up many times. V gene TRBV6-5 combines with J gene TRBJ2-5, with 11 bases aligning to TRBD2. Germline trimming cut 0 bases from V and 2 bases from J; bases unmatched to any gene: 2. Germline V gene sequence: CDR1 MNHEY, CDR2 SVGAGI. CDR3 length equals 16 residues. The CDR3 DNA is TGTGCCAGCAGTTACTCCGGGACTAGCGGACAAGAGACCCAGTACTTC. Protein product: CASSYSGTSGQETQYF.

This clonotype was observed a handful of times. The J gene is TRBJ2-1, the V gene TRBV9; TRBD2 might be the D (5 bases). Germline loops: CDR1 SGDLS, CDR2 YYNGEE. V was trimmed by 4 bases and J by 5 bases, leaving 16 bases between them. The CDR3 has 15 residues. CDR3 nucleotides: TGTGCCAGCAGCTCCTCGCGGGTCGTTGACAATGAGCAGTTCTTC. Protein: CASSSSRVVDNEQFF.

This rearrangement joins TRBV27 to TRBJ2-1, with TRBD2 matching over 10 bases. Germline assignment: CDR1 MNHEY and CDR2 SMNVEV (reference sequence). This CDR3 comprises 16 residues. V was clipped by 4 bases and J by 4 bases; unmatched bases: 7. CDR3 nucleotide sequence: TGTGCCAGCAGTTATATAAGCGGGGGGGCTTACAATGAGCAGTTCTTC. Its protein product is CASSYISGGAYNEQFF.

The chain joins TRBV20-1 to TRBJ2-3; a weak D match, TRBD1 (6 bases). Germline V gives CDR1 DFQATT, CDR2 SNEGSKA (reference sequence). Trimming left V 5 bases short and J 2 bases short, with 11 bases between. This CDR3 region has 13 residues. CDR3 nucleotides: TGCAGTGCTCCCGACAGGTACACAGATACGCAGTATTTT. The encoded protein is CSAPDRYTDTQYF.

Here the CDR3 DNA reads TGTGCCAGCAGCCAAGCTGTCGCGGACAGGGTTTACGAGCAGTACTTC. Translated: CASSQAVADRVYEQYF. The chain has TRBV4-2 and TRBJ2-7; 8 bases map to TRBD1. This CDR3 is built from 16 residues. Germline CDR1 is LGHNA and CDR2 is YNFKEQ. The trim removed 1 base at V and 4 bases at J, leaving 9 bases unmatched.

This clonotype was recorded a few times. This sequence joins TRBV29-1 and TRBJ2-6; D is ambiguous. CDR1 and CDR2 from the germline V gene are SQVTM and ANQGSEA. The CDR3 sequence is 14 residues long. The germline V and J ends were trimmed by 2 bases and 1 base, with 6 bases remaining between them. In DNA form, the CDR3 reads TGCAGCGTTGAAATCGCTTCTGGGGCCAACGTCCTGACTTTC. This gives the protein CSVEIASGANVLTF.

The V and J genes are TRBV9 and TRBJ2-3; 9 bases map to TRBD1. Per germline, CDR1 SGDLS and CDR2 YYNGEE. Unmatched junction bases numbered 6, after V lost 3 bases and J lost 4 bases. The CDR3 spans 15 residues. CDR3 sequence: CASSASQGAADTQYF. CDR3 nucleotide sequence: TGTGCCAGCAGCGCGTCACAGGGGGCGGCAGATACGCAGTATTTT. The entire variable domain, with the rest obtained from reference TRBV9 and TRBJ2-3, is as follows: DSGVTQTPKHLITATGQRVTLRCSPRSGDLSVYWYQQSLDQGLQFLIQYYNGEERAKGNILERFSAQQFPDLHSELNLSSLELGDSALYFCASSASQGAADTQYFGPGTRLTVL.

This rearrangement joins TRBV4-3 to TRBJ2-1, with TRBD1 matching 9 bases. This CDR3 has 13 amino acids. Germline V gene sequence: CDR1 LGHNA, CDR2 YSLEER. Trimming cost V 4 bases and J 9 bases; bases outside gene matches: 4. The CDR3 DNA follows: TGCGCCAGCAGCCGGGGACAGGGATTTGAGCAGTTCTTC. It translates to CASSRGQGFEQFF.

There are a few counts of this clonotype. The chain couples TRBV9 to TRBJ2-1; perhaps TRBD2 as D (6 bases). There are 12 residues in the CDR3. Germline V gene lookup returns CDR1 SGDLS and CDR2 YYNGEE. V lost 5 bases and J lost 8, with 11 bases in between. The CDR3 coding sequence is TGTGCCAGCAGTATGGGGGGTGATGAGCAGTTCTTC. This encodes CASSMGGDEQFF.

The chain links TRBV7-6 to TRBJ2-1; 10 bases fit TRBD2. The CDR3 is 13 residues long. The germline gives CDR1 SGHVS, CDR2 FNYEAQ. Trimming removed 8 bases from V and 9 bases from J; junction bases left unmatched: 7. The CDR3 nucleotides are TGTGCCAGCTGGACTAGCGGTGGGGTTGAGCAGTTCTTC. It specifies CASWTSGGVEQFF.

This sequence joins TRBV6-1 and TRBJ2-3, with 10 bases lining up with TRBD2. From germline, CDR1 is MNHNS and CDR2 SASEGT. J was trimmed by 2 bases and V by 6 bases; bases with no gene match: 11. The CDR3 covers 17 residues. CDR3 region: CASSPGLLAGVTDTQYF. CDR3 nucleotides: TGTGCCAGCAGCCCTGGACTCCTAGCGGGGGTCACAGATACGCAGTATTTT.

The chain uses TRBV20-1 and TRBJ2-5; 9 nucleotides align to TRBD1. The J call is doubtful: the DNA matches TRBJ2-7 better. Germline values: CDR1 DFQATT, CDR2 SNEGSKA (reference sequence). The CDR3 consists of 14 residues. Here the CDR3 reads CSARDQDRGSEQYF. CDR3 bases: TGCAGTGCTAGAGACCAGGACAGGGGTAGCGAGCAGTACTTC.